This is a list of T cell receptor beta chains from one sample in a study of cytomegalovirus exposure and HLA in healthy donors. The table came from immunoSEQ multiplex PCR; TCRdb's copy has only in-frame clones and leaves some out. The sample lists some 100,000 clones, about 75% seen once, with 10% to 15% in the top ten. Sequences were obtained from PBMCs. These receptors all come from a woman between 35 and 50 years old in good health and CMV-seropositive. Both conserved end residues are part of each CDR3. D genes are given only for firm matches. Only some rows state a clone size, as once, few, many or a class for expanded clones.

CDR3: CSATGYTEAFF
DNA: TGCAGTGCTACAGGTTACACTGAAGCTTTCTTT
V: TRBV20-1
J: TRBJ1-1
D: NA
size: NA

CDR3: CASSRRDSNQPQHF
DNA: TGTGCCAGCAGTCGACGGGATAGCAATCAGCCCCAGCATTTT
V: TRBV5-4
J: TRBJ1-5
D: NA
size: NA

CDR3: CASLRFGLQETQYF
DNA: TGTGCCAGCTTACGCTTTGGCCTTCAAGAGACCCAGTACTTC
V: TRBV6-6
J: TRBJ2-5
D: NA
size: few

CDR3: CASSLGSGSRTDTQYF
DNA: TGCGCCAGCAGCTTGGGGAGCGGATCCAGAACAGATACGCAGTATTTT
V: TRBV5-1
J: TRBJ2-3
D: NA
size: few

CDR3: CASSADRVSNQPQHF
DNA: TGTGCCAGCAGTGCCGACAGGGTCAGCAATCAGCCCCAGCATTTT
V: TRBV27
J: TRBJ1-5
D: TRBD1
size: NA

CDR3: CASSLQGSGNQPQHF
DNA: TGTGCCAGCAGTTTACAGGGGTCTGGCAATCAGCCCCAGCATTTT
V: TRBV6-1
J: TRBJ1-5
D: TRBD1
size: NA

CDR3: CAWSAGGGNQPQHF
DNA: TGTGCCTGGAGTGCCGGAGGGGGCAATCAGCCCCAGCATTTT
V: TRBV30
J: TRBJ1-5
D: NA
size: few

CDR3: CASGRTLAKNIQYF
DNA: TGTGCCAGCGGAAGGACTCTAGCCAAAAACATTCAGTACTTC
V: TRBV6-5
J: TRBJ2-4
D: NA
size: NA

CDR3: CASRGDSQGRYTF
DNA: TGTGCCAGCAGGGGGGACAGTCAGGGTCGCTACACCTTC
V: TRBV2
J: TRBJ1-2
D: TRBD1
size: NA

CDR3: CASSAGTGSSYGYTF
DNA: TGTGCCAGCAGCGCCGGGACAGGCTCTTCGTATGGCTACACCTTC
V: TRBV9
J: TRBJ1-2
D: TRBD1
size: NA

CDR3: CASSQMYSGANVLTF
DNA: TGTGCCAGCAGCCAAATGTATTCTGGGGCCAACGTCCTGACTTTC
V: TRBV14
J: TRBJ2-6
D: NA
size: NA

CDR3: CASSGPRGPNYYEQYF
DNA: TGTGCCAGCAGCGGGCCGAGGGGGCCCAACTACTACGAGCAGTACTTC
V: TRBV7-9
J: TRBJ2-7
D: TRBD1
size: NA

CDR3: CASSAAGTSGGNTIYF
DNA: TGTGCCAGCAGCGCCGCAGGAACTTCGGGGGGAAACACCATATATTTT
V: TRBV9
J: TRBJ1-3
D: NA
size: NA

CDR3: CASSHPPGQGPNEQFF
DNA: TGCGCCAGCAGCCACCCCCCGGGACAGGGTCCCAATGAGCAGTTCTTC
V: TRBV4-1
J: TRBJ2-1
D: TRBD1
size: NA

CDR3: CACPGVFYGYTF
DNA: TGTGCCTGTCCAGGGGTCTTTTATGGCTACACCTTC
V: TRBV30
J: TRBJ1-2
D: NA
size: NA

CDR3: CASSYSRSSYNEQFF
DNA: TGTGCCAGCAGTTATTCGAGGAGCTCCTACAATGAGCAGTTCTTC
V: TRBV6-5
J: TRBJ2-1
D: NA
size: NA

CDR3: CASGAGTERDTQYF
DNA: TGCGCCAGCGGAGCGGGGACCGAGCGGGATACGCAGTATTTT
V: TRBV5-1
J: TRBJ2-3
D: TRBD2
size: NA

CDR3: CASSVAGVGEKLFF
DNA: TGTGCCAGCAGCGTAGCAGGGGTAGGGGAAAAACTGTTTTTT
V: TRBV9
J: TRBJ1-4
D: NA
size: once

CDR3: CASRTGTGAEKLFF
DNA: TGTGCCAGCAGAACCGGGACAGGGGCTGAAAAACTGTTTTTT
V: TRBV7-9
J: TRBJ1-4
D: TRBD1
size: NA

CDR3: CASSLAGLAGTTDTQYF
DNA: TGCGCCAGCAGCTTGGCGGGACTAGCGGGGACCACAGATACGCAGTATTTT
V: TRBV5-1
J: TRBJ2-3
D: TRBD2
size: NA